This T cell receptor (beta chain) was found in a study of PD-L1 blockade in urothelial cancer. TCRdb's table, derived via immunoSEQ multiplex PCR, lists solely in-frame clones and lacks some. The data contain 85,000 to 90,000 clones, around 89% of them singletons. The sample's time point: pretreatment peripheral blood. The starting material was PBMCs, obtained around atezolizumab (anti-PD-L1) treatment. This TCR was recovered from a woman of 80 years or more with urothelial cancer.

For the CDR3, the DNA is TGTGCCTGGAGCCCTTTAGCGGGAGGAGCCAATGAGCAGTTCTTC. Its translation: CAWSPLAGGANEQFF. The V and J genes are TRBV30 and TRBJ2-1; TRBD2 aligns across 10 bases. CDR3 length: 15 amino acids. The germline CDR1 and CDR2 sequences are GTSNPN and SVGIG (reference sequence). After removal of 3 bases from V and 6 bases from J, the junction contained 8 bases not matched to a gene.